This entry features one TCR beta chain sequence. The count of this clonotype is one. What antigen it recognizes has not been identified. Sequence at one end of the junction differs from germline and may be a read error. This sample was included in a study of regulatory T cells in long-lasting Graves disease (dated by TCRdb to the early 2020s). Some background on the complete study: Persistent Graves' disease meant more than 5 years of antithyroid drug treatment with TSH receptor autoantibodies that stayed positive. Antithyroid drugs had been taken for 8.5 to 13 years on average by persistent Graves' disease patients in the clinical cohort. Patients with persistent Graves' disease were compared with patients with newly diagnosed Graves' disease using TCR sequencing and RNA sequencing of peripheral blood. The study took place in China and was registered as a clinical trial. A total of about 35 samples underwent TCR sequencing, from about 13 patients with persistent Graves' disease and 20 or so patients with newly diagnosed Graves' disease.

What the time point label conveys for this sample: persistent/refractory GD, antithyroid drugs over 5 years with positive TRAb. For both TCR sequencing and RNA sequencing, RNA was extracted from PBMCs using TRIzol. Graves' disease was diagnosed according to American Thyroid Association guidelines. The patients came from an endocrinology department in Xi'an, China. From each patient, about 9 milliliters of peripheral blood was collected into an EDTA anticoagulant tube. Ficoll Paque Plus density gradient separation was used to isolate PBMCs, and no additional T cell sorting was done. An Agilent 2100 Bioanalyzer and agarose gel were used to assess RNA quality, and a NanoDrop 2000 was used to measure RNA concentration. The germline V gene gives CDR1 as SQVTM and CDR2 as ANQGSEA. The CDR3 measures 13 amino acids from cysteine to phenylalanine. CDR3 DNA is the only sequence kept; it has 39 bases, read in frame from the first base.

Overall study results and their limits: The authors noted that the small sample size was a limitation that may lower accuracy. Sequencing and analysis were restricted to the TCR beta chain. Persistent disease showed preferential use of TRBV28, TRBJ1-2 and TRBJ2-5, whereas newly diagnosed disease favored TRBV20-1 and TRBJ2-1. Persistent Graves' disease patients showed lower TCR Shannon entropy and fewer highly expanded clones than newly diagnosed patients, suggesting clonal expansion. Because the primary lesion, thyroid tissue, could not be accessed, the study looked at peripheral blood alone. More public clonotypes were shared among persistent patients (2,741) than among newly diagnosed patients (approximately 1,000).

Library preparation employed multiplex PCR. The sequencer listed for this sample is Illumina HiSeq 4000. iRepertoire HTBI primers and Arm-PCR amplification of CDR3 regions were used to construct TCR beta libraries. PCR products were gel purified before sequencing. As for how the authors treated the data: Across samples, 60 to 70 TRBV and roughly 15 TRBJ segments were identified and used for gene usage analysis of CDR3 amino acid clonotypes. COPE and FqMerger were used to merge filtered high-quality paired reads into contigs. Contigs were aligned with BLAST to IMGT TRBV, TRBD and TRBJ reference genes, and CDR3 was defined per IMGT. Highly expanded clones were defined as clonotypes with a frequency above 0.1%. Shannon entropy was used to measure repertoire diversity, and the Gini coefficient was used to measure V-J evenness. Clonotypes shared by more than one individual were considered public. The public reads were quality trimmed at Q25 with fastp and then assembled into clones with MiXCR by TCRdb, keeping productive beta chains. Every entry covers one CDR3 protein and lists the most common genes and DNA from its rows. In this record, the V and J calls reflect TCRdb's handling and not the investigators' own analysis. Here the sample has 310,000 or so distinct CDR3 sequences; less than 20% occur a single time. The top ten clones comprise less than 35% of the sample.

This material consisted of peripheral blood mononuclear cells (PBMCs), taken when the disease was refractory, from a patient treated with antithyroid drugs. The rearranged segments are TRBV29-1 and TRBJ1-1; the D segment cannot be called with confidence. This TCR was sampled from a female donor with Graves disease. The DNA is as follows: TGCGGCGTTGAAAGGGTGGTGAACACTGAAGCTTTCTTT. Its protein is CGVERVVNTEAFF.